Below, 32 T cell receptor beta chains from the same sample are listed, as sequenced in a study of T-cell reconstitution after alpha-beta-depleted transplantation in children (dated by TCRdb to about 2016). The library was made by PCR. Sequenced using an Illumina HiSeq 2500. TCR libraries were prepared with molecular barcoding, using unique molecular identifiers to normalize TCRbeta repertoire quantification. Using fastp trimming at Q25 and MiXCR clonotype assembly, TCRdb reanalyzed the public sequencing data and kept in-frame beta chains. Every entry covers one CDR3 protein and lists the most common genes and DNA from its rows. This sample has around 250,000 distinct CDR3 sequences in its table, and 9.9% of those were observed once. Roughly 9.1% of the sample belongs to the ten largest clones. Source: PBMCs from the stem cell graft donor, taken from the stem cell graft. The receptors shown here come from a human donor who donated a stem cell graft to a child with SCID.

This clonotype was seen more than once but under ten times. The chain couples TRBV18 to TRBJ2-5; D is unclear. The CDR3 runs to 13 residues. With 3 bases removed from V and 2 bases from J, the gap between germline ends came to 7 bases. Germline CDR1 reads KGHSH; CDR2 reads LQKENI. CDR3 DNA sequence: TGTGCCAGCTCACCGGAAGGGCAAGAGACCCAGTACTTC. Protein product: CASSPEGQETQYF. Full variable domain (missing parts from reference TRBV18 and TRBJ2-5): NAGVMQNPRHLVRRRGQEARLRCSPMKGHSHVYWYRQLPEEGLKFMVYLQKENIIDESGMPKERFSAEFPKEGPSILRIQQVVRGDSAAYFCASSPEGQETQYFGPGTRLLVL.

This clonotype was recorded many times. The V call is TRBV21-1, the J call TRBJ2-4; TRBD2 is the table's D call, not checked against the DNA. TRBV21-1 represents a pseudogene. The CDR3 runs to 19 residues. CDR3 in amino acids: CASSEYSGQPSLAKNIQYF. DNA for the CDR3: TGTGCCAGCAGCGAATACAGCGGCCAGCCGAGCCTAGCCAAAAACATTCAGTACTTC.

The CDR3 reads CSALAGSADTQYF. The CDR3 DNA reads TGCAGTGCTTTAGCGGGGTCCGCGGATACGCAGTATTTT. The chain links TRBV20-1 to TRBJ2-3; TRBD2 aligns across 8 bases. Germline assignment: CDR1 DFQATT and CDR2 SNEGSKA (reference sequence). This CDR3 contains 13 residues. Trimming removed 5 bases from V and 6 bases from J; junction bases left unmatched: 7.

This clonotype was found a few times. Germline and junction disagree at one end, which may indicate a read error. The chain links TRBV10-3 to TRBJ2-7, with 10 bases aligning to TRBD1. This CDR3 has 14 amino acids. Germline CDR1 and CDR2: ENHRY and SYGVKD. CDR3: CAISAGQGIYEQYF. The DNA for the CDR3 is TGTGCCATAAGTGCGGGACAGGGGATCTACGAGCAGTACTTC.

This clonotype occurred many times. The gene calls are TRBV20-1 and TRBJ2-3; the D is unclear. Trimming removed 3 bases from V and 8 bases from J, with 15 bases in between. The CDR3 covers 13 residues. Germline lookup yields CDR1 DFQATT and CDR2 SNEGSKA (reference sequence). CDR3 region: CSARTLISGTQYF. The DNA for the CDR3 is TGCAGTGCTAGGACCCTCATTTCGGGTACGCAGTATTTT.

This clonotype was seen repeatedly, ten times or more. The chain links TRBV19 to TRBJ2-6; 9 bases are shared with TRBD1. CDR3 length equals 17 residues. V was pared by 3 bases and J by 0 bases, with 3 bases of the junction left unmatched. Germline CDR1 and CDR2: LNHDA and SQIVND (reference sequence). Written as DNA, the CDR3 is TGTGCCAGTAGTATCCGGGACAGGGTCTCTGGGGCCAACGTCCTGACTTTC. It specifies CASSIRDRVSGANVLTF.

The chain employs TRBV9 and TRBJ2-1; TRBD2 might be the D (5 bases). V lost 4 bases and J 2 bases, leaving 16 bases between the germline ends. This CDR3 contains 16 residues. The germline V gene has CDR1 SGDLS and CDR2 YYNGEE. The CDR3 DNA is TGTGCCAGCAGCATCGGACTCCCTGGGGCCTACAATGAGCAGTTCTTC. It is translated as CASSIGLPGAYNEQFF.

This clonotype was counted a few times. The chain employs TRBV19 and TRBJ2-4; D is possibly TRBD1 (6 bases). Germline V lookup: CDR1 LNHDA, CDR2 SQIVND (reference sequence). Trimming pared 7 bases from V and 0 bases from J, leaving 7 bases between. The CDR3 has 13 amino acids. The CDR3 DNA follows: TGTGCCAGTAAGGGGGTAGCCAAAAACATTCAGTACTTC. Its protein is CASKGVAKNIQYF.

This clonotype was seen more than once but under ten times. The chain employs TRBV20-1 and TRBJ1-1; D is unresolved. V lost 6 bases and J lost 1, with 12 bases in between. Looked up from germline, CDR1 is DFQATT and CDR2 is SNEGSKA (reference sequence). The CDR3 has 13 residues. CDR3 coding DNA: TGCAGTGCGGTGATTTGGGGGAACACTGAAGCTTTCTTT. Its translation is CSAVIWGNTEAFF.

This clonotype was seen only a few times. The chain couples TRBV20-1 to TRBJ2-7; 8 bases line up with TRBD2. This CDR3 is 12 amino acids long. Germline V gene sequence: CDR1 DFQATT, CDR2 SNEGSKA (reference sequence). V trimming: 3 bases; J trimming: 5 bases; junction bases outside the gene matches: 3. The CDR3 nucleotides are TGCAGTGCTAGCCGCGGGGGGAACGAGCAGTACTTC. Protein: CSASRGGNEQYF.

The chain's CDR3 is CSAAQANTEAFF. The CDR3 DNA is TGCAGTGCTGCACAGGCGAACACTGAAGCTTTCTTT. The chain combines TRBV20-1 with TRBJ1-1; possible D gene TRBD1, 5 bases. V lost 5 bases and J 1 base, leaving 8 bases between the germline ends. CDR3 size: 12 residues. CDR1 and CDR2 from the germline V gene are DFQATT and SNEGSKA (reference sequence).

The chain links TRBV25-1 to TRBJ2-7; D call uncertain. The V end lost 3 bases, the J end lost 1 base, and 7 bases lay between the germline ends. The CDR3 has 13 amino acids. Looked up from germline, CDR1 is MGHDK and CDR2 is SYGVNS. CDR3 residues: CASSDRESYEQYF. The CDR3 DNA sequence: TGTGCCAGCAGTGACAGAGAATCCTACGAGCAGTACTTC.

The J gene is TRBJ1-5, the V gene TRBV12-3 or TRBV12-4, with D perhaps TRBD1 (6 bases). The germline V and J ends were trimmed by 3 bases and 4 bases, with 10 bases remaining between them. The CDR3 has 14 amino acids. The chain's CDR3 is CASSLDSSNQPQHF. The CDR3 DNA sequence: TGTGCCAGCAGTTTGGACAGTTCAAATCAGCCCCAGCATTTT.

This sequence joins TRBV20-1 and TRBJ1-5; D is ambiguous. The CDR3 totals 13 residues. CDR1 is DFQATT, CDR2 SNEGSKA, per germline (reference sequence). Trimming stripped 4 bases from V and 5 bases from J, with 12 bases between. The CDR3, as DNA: TGCAGTGCTAACCCTCCGGGGTATCAGCCCCAGCATTTT. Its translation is CSANPPGYQPQHF.

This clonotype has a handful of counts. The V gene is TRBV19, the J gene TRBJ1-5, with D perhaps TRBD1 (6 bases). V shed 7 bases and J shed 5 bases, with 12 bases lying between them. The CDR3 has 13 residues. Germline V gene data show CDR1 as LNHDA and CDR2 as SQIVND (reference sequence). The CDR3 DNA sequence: TGTGCCAGTAATTTGGGGGCTGATCAGCCCCAGCATTTT. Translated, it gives CASNLGADQPQHF.

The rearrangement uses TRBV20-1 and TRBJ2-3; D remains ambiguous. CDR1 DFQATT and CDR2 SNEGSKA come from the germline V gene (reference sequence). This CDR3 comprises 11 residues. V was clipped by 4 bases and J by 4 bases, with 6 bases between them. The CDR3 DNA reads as TGCAGTGCTAATCGCCCAGATACGCAGTATTTT. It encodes CSANRPDTQYF.

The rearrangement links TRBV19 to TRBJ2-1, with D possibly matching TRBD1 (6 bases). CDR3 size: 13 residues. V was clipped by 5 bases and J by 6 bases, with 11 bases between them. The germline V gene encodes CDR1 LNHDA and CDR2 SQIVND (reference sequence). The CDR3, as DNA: TGTGCCAGTAGTTCGGACAGTTTCAATGAGCAGTTCTTC. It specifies CASSSDSFNEQFF.

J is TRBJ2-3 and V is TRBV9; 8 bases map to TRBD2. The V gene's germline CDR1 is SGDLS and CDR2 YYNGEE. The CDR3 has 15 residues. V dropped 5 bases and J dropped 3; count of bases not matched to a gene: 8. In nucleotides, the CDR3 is TGTGCCAGCAGTCCTCCGGGGGGGGGGACAGATACGCAGTATTTT. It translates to CASSPPGGGTDTQYF. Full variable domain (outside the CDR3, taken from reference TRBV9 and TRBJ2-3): DSGVTQTPKHLITATGQRVTLRCSPRSGDLSVYWYQQSLDQGLQFLIQYYNGEERAKGNILERFSAQQFPDLHSELNLSSLELGDSALYFCASSPPGGGTDTQYFGPGTRLTVL.

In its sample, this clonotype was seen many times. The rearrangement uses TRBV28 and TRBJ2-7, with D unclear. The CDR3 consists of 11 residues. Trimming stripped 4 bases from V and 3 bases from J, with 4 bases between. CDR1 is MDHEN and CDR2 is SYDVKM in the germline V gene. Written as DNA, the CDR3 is TGTGCCAGCAGTTCTGTCTACGAGCAGTACTTC. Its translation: CASSSVYEQYF.

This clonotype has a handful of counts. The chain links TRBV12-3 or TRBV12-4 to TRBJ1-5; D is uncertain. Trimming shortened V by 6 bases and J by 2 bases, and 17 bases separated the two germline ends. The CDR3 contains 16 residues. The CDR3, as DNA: TGTGCCAGCAGCTCCTTTACCGGGGTGGGCAATCAGCCCCAGCATTTT. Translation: CASSSFTGVGNQPQHF.

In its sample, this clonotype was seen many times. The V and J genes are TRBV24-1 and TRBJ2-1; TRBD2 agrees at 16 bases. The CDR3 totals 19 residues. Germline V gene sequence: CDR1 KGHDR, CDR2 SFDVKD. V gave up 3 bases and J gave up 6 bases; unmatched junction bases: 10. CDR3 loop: CATSDAGLAGGQGPNEQFF. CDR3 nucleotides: TGTGCCACCAGTGATGCGGGACTAGCGGGGGGGCAAGGTCCCAATGAGCAGTTCTTC.

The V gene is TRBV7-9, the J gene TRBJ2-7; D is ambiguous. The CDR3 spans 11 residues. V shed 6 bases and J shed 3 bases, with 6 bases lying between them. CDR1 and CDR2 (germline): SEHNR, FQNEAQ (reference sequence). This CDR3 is CASRGIYEQYF. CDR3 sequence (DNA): TGTGCCAGCAGGGGGATCTACGAGCAGTACTTC.

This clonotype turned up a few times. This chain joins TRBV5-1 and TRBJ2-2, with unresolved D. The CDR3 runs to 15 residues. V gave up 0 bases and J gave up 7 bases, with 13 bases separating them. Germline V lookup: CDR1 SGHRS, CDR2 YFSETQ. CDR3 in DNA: TGCGCCAGCAGCTTGGGTCCGCGGCCCGGCGGGGAGCTGTTTTTT. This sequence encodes CASSLGPRPGGELFF.

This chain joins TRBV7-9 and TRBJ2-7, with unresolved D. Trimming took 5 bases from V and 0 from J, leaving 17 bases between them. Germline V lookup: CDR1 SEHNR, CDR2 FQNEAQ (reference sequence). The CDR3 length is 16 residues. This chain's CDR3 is CASSPPETVSSYEQYF. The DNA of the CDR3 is TGTGCCAGCAGCCCCCCGGAGACGGTCAGCTCCTACGAGCAGTACTTC.

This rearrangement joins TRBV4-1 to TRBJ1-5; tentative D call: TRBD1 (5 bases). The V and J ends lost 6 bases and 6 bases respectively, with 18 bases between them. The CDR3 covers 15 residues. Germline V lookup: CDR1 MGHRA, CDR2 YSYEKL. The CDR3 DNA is TGCGCCAGCAGTTTGAGCGGGCAGGGTCTTCAGCCCCAGCATTTT. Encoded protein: CASSLSGQGLQPQHF.

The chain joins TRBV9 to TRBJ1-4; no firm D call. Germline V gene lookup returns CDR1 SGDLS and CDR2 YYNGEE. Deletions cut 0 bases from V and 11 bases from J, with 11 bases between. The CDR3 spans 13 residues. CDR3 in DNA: TGTGCCAGCAGCGTAGACGGGGATAACAAACTGTTTTTT. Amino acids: CASSVDGDNKLFF. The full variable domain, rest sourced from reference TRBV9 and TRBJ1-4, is DSGVTQTPKHLITATGQRVTLRCSPRSGDLSVYWYQQSLDQGLQFLIQYYNGEERAKGNILERFSAQQFPDLHSELNLSSLELGDSALYFCASSVDGDNKLFFGSGTQLSVL.

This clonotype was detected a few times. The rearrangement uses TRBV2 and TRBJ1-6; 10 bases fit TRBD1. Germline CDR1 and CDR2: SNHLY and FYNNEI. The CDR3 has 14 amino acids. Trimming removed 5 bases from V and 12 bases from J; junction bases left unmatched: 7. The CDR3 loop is CASSTRQGAGPLHF. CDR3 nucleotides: TGTGCCAGCAGTACCCGACAGGGGGCGGGACCCCTCCACTTT.

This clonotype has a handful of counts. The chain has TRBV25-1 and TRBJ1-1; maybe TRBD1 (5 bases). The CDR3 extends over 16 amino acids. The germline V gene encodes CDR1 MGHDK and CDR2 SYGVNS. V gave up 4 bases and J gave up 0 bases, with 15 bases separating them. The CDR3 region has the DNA TGTGCCAGCAGTGGATCCCGACAGCTTTTGAACACTGAAGCTTTCTTT. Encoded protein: CASSGSRQLLNTEAFF.

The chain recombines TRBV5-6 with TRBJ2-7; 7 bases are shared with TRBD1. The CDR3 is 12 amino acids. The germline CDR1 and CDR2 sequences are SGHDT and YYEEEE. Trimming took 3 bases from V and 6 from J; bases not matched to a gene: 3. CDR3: CASSWTGPEQYF. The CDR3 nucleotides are TGTGCCAGCAGCTGGACAGGTCCCGAGCAGTACTTC.

The CDR3 bases are TGTGCCAGTAGTATATGGACTAGCGGGGTCCCACCAGATACGCAGTATTTT. It is translated as CASSIWTSGVPPDTQYF. V is TRBV19 and J is TRBJ2-3; 12 bases match TRBD2. Germline trimming cut 2 bases from V and 4 bases from J; bases unmatched to any gene: 7. The CDR3 sequence is 17 residues long. Germline-derived CDR1 and CDR2 are LNHDA and SQIVND (reference sequence). The whole variable domain, filled in from reference TRBV19 and TRBJ2-3, reads DGGITQSPKYLFRKEGQNVTLSCEQNLNHDAMYWYRQDPGQGLRLIYYSQIVNDFQKGDIAEGYSVSREKKESFPLTVTSAQKNPTAFYLCASSIWTSGVPPDTQYFGPGTRLTVL.

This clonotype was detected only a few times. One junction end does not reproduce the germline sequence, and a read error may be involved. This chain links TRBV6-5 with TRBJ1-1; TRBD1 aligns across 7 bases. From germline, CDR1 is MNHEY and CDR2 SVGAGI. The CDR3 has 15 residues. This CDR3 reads CASSNTGVDGTEALF. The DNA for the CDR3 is TGTGCCAGCAGCAACACAGGGGTGGATGGAACTGAAGCTCTCTTT.

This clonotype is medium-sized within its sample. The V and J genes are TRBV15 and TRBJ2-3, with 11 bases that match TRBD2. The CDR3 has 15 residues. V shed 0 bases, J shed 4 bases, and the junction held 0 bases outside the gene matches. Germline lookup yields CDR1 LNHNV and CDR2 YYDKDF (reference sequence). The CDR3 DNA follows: TGTGCCACCAGCAGAGATAGCGGGGGGGCAGATACGCAGTATTTT. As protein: CATSRDSGGADTQYF.